The 26 T cell receptor beta chains below were found in one sample sequenced in a study of shared clonotypes between healthy human individuals. The protocol was immunoSEQ multiplex PCR, while the TCRdb copy is restricted to in-frame clones and leaves out a portion. The data hold 2 million to 2.5 million clones, with around 92% observed a single time. The sample comprised naive CD4+ T cells from PBMCs. The subset was: CD45RA+ positively selected. The receptors were sampled from a man between 18 and 29 years old in good health. Some clones in this sample may be carry-over from other donors' samples.

This chain uses TRBV27 with TRBJ2-2; 10 bases are shared with TRBD2. The CDR3 is 18 residues long. With V trimmed by 7 bases and J by 1 base, 12 bases remained unmatched. The V gene's germline CDR1 is MNHEY and CDR2 SMNVEV (reference sequence). In DNA form, the CDR3 reads TGTGCCAGCACCTCCCCGACGGCTAGCGGGAGGAACACCGGGGAGCTGTTTTTT. The encoded protein is CASTSPTASGRNTGELFF.

The rearrangement joins TRBV30 to TRBJ2-3, with D possibly called TRBD1 or TRBD2 (6 bases each). The CDR3 is 16 residues long. Trimming took off 0 bases at V and 0 bases at J, with 13 bases between the two ends. Germline V gene data show CDR1 as GTSNPN and CDR2 as SVGIG (reference sequence). The CDR3 here is CAWSVITGTSTDTQYF. The CDR3 DNA reads TGTGCCTGGAGTGTTATAACAGGGACTAGCACAGATACGCAGTATTTT.

The CDR3 DNA sequence: TGTGCCAGCAGTATGGAGTCCATTCGGAACACTGAAGCTTTCTTT. Its translation is CASSMESIRNTEAFF. V gene TRBV2 combines with J gene TRBJ1-1; the D is unclear. Germline V gives CDR1 SNHLY, CDR2 FYNNEI. The V and J ends lost 5 bases and 1 base respectively, with 14 bases between them. This CDR3 has 15 residues.

This clone has just one count. The chain has TRBV29-1 and TRBJ1-2, with no clear D. Germline V gene sequence: CDR1 SQVTM, CDR2 ANQGSEA. The CDR3 is 11 amino acids. The V and J ends lost 5 bases and 4 bases respectively, with 8 bases between them. The CDR3 DNA is TGCAGCGTTCCCGAGGTCTATGGCTACACCTTC. As protein: CSVPEVYGYTF.

This clone was seen a handful of times. The chain uses TRBV19 and TRBJ1-2; the D gene is possibly TRBD1 (6 bases). V was trimmed by 4 bases and J by 4 bases, leaving 16 bases between them. Germline loops: CDR1 LNHDA, CDR2 SQIVND (reference sequence). The CDR3 consists of 15 residues. CDR3 bases: TGTGCCAGTAGTAGACTTTTCAGGGGCATCTATGGCTACACCTTC. This gives the protein CASSRLFRGIYGYTF.

This chain uses TRBV19 with TRBJ2-3; D not resolved. The CDR3 extends over 15 amino acids. V lost 3 bases to trimming and J lost 0 bases, with 10 bases between them. Germline V gives CDR1 LNHDA, CDR2 SQIVND (reference sequence). CDR3 residues: CASSITLASTDTQYF. The CDR3 coding sequence is TGTGCCAGTAGTATTACATTGGCTAGCACAGATACGCAGTATTTT.

This clone occurred a few times. The CDR3 DNA is TGCGCCAGCAGCCGACAGAGCGGGGAGCTGTTTTTT. Residues: CASSRQSGELFF. The rearrangement uses TRBV5-1 and TRBJ2-2; D might be TRBD1 (5 bases). V was cut by 4 bases and J by 7 bases, with 8 bases left in between. This CDR3 has 12 residues. The germline V gene encodes CDR1 SGHRS and CDR2 YFSETQ.

The rearrangement joins TRBV7-3 to TRBJ2-5; 9 bases align to TRBD2. V shed 5 bases, J shed 5 bases, and the junction held 12 bases outside the gene matches. Germline V lookup: CDR1 SGHTA, CDR2 FQGTGA. The CDR3 contains 16 residues. CDR3 nucleotide sequence: TGTGCCAGCAGCGGGGTCGGCGGGAGGGCCCTGGAGACCCAGTACTTC. Residues: CASSGVGGRALETQYF.

This chain joins TRBV29-1 and TRBJ2-1; D is uncertain. The CDR3 spans 12 residues. Germline loops: CDR1 SQVTM, CDR2 ANQGSEA. With 2 bases removed from V and 7 bases from J, the gap between germline ends came to 9 bases. The CDR3 DNA is TGCAGCGTTGAAATTGCCGGGAATGAGCAGTTCTTC. Amino acids: CSVEIAGNEQFF.

As to this clone: Just one base apart from a much larger clone, this may be a read error. The sample carries other DNA sequences with the same CDR3. This chain joins TRBV7-2 and TRBJ1-1, with unresolved D. Germline V gene sequence: CDR1 SGHTA, CDR2 FQGNSA. The germline V and J ends were trimmed by 1 base and 2 bases, with 5 bases remaining between them. The CDR3 runs to 13 residues. This CDR3 reads CASSLDSNTEAFF. In DNA form, the CDR3 reads TGTGCCAGCAGCTTAGACAGCAACACTGAAGCTTTCTTT.

The chain joins TRBV18 to TRBJ2-1; D remains unclear. The CDR3 consists of 16 residues. From germline, CDR1 is KGHSH and CDR2 LQKENI. The V and J ends lost 3 bases and 3 bases respectively, with 15 bases between them. CDR3 nucleotide sequence: TGTGCCAGCTCACCCGATGAACAGAAGATCTACAATGAGCAGTTCTTC. This codes for CASSPDEQKIYNEQFF.

The count of this clone is one. The chain couples TRBV28 to TRBJ2-7, with unresolved D. Trimming stripped 5 bases from V and 4 bases from J, with 12 bases between. The length of the CDR3 is 13 residues. In germline, CDR1 is MDHEN, CDR2 SYDVKM. The CDR3, as DNA: TGTGCCAGCAGTCCCCCGGGCCAATACGAGCAGTACTTC. It translates to CASSPPGQYEQYF.

The V and J genes are TRBV10-2 and TRBJ1-1; D unclear. V lost 4 bases to trimming and J lost 1 base, with 7 bases between them. Germline V lookup: CDR1 WSHSY, CDR2 SAAADI. The CDR3 extends over 13 amino acids. CDR3 sequence: CASSVWPNTEAFF. The CDR3 coding sequence is TGCGCCAGCAGTGTATGGCCGAACACTGAAGCTTTCTTT.

The table lists this clone with a count of one. The chain combines TRBV2 with TRBJ1-1, with 8 bases fitting TRBD1. V trimming: 5 bases; J trimming: 4 bases; junction bases outside the gene matches: 9. Germline CDR1 reads SNHLY; CDR2 reads FYNNEI. The CDR3 spans 15 residues. CDR3 in amino acids: CASSPQGAPGTEAFF. CDR3 nucleotide sequence: TGTGCCAGCAGTCCTCAGGGGGCGCCGGGCACTGAAGCTTTCTTT.

The V call is TRBV30, the J call TRBJ1-6; D gene unclear. The CDR3 is made up of 14 amino acids. V shed 1 base and J shed 8 bases, with 12 bases lying between them. Per germline, CDR1 GTSNPN and CDR2 SVGIG (reference sequence). This CDR3 reads CAWSALQTYSPLHF. For the CDR3, the DNA is TGTGCCTGGAGTGCCTTGCAGACCTATTCACCCCTCCACTTT.

The J gene is TRBJ2-2, the V gene TRBV7-9; TRBD2 might be the D (6 bases). The CDR3 contains 14 residues. Looked up from germline, CDR1 is SEHNR and CDR2 is FQNEAQ (reference sequence). The ends were cut back, 1 base at V and 6 bases at J, with 9 bases in the middle. CDR3 nucleotides: TGTGCCAGCAGCTTAGGGACTACGGCCGGGGAGCTGTTTTTT. Amino acid sequence: CASSLGTTAGELFF.

The gene calls are TRBV25-1 and TRBJ2-5, with 10 bases that match TRBD1. V was pared by 8 bases and J by 2 bases, with 8 bases of the junction left unmatched. The germline gives CDR1 MGHDK, CDR2 SYGVNS. This CDR3 spans 15 amino acids. In nucleotides, the CDR3 is TGTGCCAGCCACGGGGACAGGGGATCTCAAGAGACCCAGTACTTC. Amino acids: CASHGDRGSQETQYF. The whole variable domain, remainder taken from reference TRBV25-1 and TRBJ2-5, is EADIYQTPRYLVIGTGKKITLECSQTMGHDKMYWYQQDPGMELHLIHYSYGVNSTEKGDLSSESTVSRIRTEHFPLTLESARPSHTSQYLCASHGDRGSQETQYFGPGTRLLVL.

V usage is TRBV5-1 and J usage is TRBJ2-3, with 9 bases that match TRBD2. This CDR3 has 18 amino acids. Unmatched junction bases numbered 18, after V lost 4 bases and J lost 6 bases. Germline-derived CDR1 and CDR2 are SGHRS and YFSETQ. In nucleotides, the CDR3 is TGCGCCAGCAGCACCCGAGCCCCTGCGGGAGGGGTCGGGGATACGCAGTATTTT. Translated, it gives CASSTRAPAGGVGDTQYF.

The V gene is TRBV11-2, the J gene TRBJ2-7; 12 positions agree with TRBD2. The CDR3 sequence is 15 residues long. With 0 bases clipped from V and 5 bases from J, the junction kept 2 bases outside the gene matches. Looked up from germline, CDR1 is SGHAT and CDR2 is FQNNGV. The CDR3 nucleotides read TGTGCCAGCAGCTTAGAGCTAGCGGGAGGGAACGAGCAGTACTTC. Its protein is CASSLELAGGNEQYF.

This rearrangement joins TRBV15 to TRBJ1-2; no clear D gene. The CDR3 has 12 amino acids. V was trimmed by 0 bases and J by 7 bases, leaving 6 bases between them. Germline CDR1 and CDR2: LNHNV and YYDKDF (reference sequence). The CDR3 coding sequence is TGTGCCACCAGCAGAGATCGAAGTGGCTACACCTTC. It specifies CATSRDRSGYTF.

The V call is TRBV6-5, the J call TRBJ2-1, with unresolved D. The V end lost 8 bases, the J end lost 7 bases, and 9 bases lay between the germline ends. The CDR3 runs 11 residues. In germline, CDR1 is MNHEY, CDR2 SVGAGI. DNA of the CDR3: TGTGCCAGCGCTCGGGCTAATGAGCAGTTCTTC. Its protein product is CASARANEQFF.

The chain has TRBV27 and TRBJ2-7; D tentatively fits TRBD1 or TRBD2 (5 bases each). The ends were cut back, 7 bases at V and 2 bases at J, with 21 bases in the middle. Germline loops: CDR1 MNHEY, CDR2 SMNVEV (reference sequence). The CDR3 sequence is 16 residues long. This CDR3 is CASTLPGVDIPYEQYF. CDR3 sequence (DNA): TGTGCCAGCACCCTCCCCGGGGTGGACATACCCTACGAGCAGTACTTC.

The rearrangement uses TRBV5-4 and TRBJ1-1; 7 bases are shared with TRBD1. From germline, CDR1 is SGHNT and CDR2 YYREEE (reference sequence). V dropped 4 bases and J dropped 5; count of bases not matched to a gene: 2. The CDR3 totals 12 residues. The chain's CDR3 is CASSARGTEAFF. The CDR3 nucleotides are TGTGCCAGCAGCGCCAGGGGGACTGAAGCTTTCTTT.

The chain recombines TRBV4-1 with TRBJ2-1; no reliable D call. The V end was cut by 4 bases, the J end by 9 bases, with 28 bases between. The CDR3 runs to 18 residues. Germline V gene lookup returns CDR1 MGHRA and CDR2 YSYEKL. The CDR3 is CASSPTRPGPFHRGEQFF. As DNA, the CDR3 is TGCGCCAGCAGCCCTACACGACCGGGCCCCTTTCACCGCGGTGAGCAGTTCTTC.

This sequence joins TRBV7-9 and TRBJ2-6, with D unclear. With 6 bases removed from V and 0 bases from J, the gap between germline ends came to 18 bases. The CDR3 is made up of 18 amino acids. Germline CDR1 reads SEHNR; CDR2 reads FQNEAQ (reference sequence). The CDR3 protein is CASRHPGSPSSGANVLTF. Here the CDR3 DNA reads TGTGCCAGCAGACATCCGGGTTCTCCAAGCTCTGGGGCCAACGTCCTGACTTTC.

In DNA, the CDR3 is TGCGCCAGCAGCTTGGTAGCGGGAGGGGGGTCCTACGAGCAGTACTTC. Translating gives CASSLVAGGGSYEQYF. The chain has TRBV5-1 and TRBJ2-7, with 11 bases aligning to TRBD2. CDR3 length equals 16 residues. The junction had 3 bases not matched to a gene; V was cut back by 0 bases and J by 1 base. Per germline, CDR1 SGHRS and CDR2 YFSETQ.